This TCR beta chain was sequenced for a study of identical twins. Study-level results: Zero-insertion analyses might be partly confounded by invariant T cells like MAIT and iNKT.

Per the germline V gene, CDR1 is MGHRA and CDR2 is YSYEKL. This CDR3 comprises 14 residues. V gave up 1 base and J gave up 7 bases; unmatched junction bases: 6. This clonotype was picked up many times. Its antigen is not known. TCRdb itself ran the 5' RACE reads through MiXCR, one entry per CDR3 protein. The sample lists around 490,000 distinct CDR3 sequences, over 11% occurring once. The same sample was also used in a study of yellow fever vaccine responses in identical twins.

This sequence joins TRBV4-1 and TRBJ2-7; 8 bases map to TRBD1. Sample: CD4+ T cells sorted from blood. The source of this sequence is a woman younger than 35 in good health. CDR3 bases: TGCGCCAGCAGCCAAGTACAGGGGGTCTATGAGCAGTACTTC. Its translation: CASSQVQGVYEQYF.